What follows are 28 T cell receptor beta chains derived from one specimen sequenced in a study of metastatic and nonmetastatic thyroid tumors. Each patient went into thyroid surgery without having received any treatment. With MiXCR, TCRdb reprocessed the PCR reads. The sample gives under 55,000 clones, 17% of which show up once; around 3% is in the top ten. The sequenced material came from blood. The origin of the receptors is a female donor with papillary thyroid cancer or a benign thyroid nodule (not recorded which). Some clones in this sample may be carry-over from other donors' samples.

This clone was picked up many times. The chain carries TRBV6-1 and TRBJ1-4, with D possibly being TRBD1 (5 bases). The CDR3 totals 13 residues. Germline lookup yields CDR1 MNHNS and CDR2 SASEGT. V was clipped by 10 bases and J by 0 bases, with 9 bases between them. The CDR3 sequence: CATAGTTNEKLFF. CDR3 DNA: TGTGCCACCGCAGGGACAACTAATGAAAAACTGTTTTTT.

The sample holds many counts of this clone. The genes are TRBV9 and TRBJ2-3; D is unclear. Germline V lookup: CDR1 SGDLS, CDR2 YYNGEE. The CDR3 sequence is 15 residues long. V lost 3 bases to trimming and J lost 1 base, with 12 bases between them. The CDR3 DNA reads TGTGCCAGCAGCGCCTACACCGTCGGCACAGATACGCAGTATTTT. Translated, it gives CASSAYTVGTDTQYF.

This clone was detected a few times. The junction shows a germline mismatch at one end, possibly a read error. The same CDR3 can be traced to other DNA sequences in this sample. The chain joins TRBV11-2 to TRBJ2-3; unclear D gene. The CDR3 is 16 amino acids. The germline V gene encodes CDR1 SGHAT and CDR2 FQNNGV. In nucleotides, the CDR3 is TGTGCCAGCAGCTTAGATGGATGGTACGGAACAGATACGCAGTATTTC. Encoded protein: CASSLDGWYGTDTQYF.

The sample holds many counts of this clone. CDR3 residues: CASSITGGAEAFF. The CDR3 DNA reads TGTGCCAGTAGTATCACGGGAGGGGCTGAAGCTTTCTTT. The chain combines TRBV19 with TRBJ1-1; weak D call: TRBD1 (5 bases). V lost 3 bases and J 6 bases, leaving 11 bases between the germline ends. From germline, CDR1 is LNHDA and CDR2 SQIVND (reference sequence). This CDR3 comprises 13 residues.

This clone was detected ten times or more. The chain couples TRBV7-2 to TRBJ1-1; D not certain. V was trimmed by 6 bases and J by 3 bases, leaving 11 bases between them. This CDR3 is 13 amino acids long. Germline V gene data show CDR1 as SGHTA and CDR2 as FQGNSA. DNA of the CDR3: TGTGCCAGCAGTTTACGACGGGACACTGAAGCTTTCTTT. It encodes CASSLRRDTEAFF.

Ten or more counts support this clone. The rearrangement uses TRBV20-1 and TRBJ1-5; 7 positions agree with TRBD1. The CDR3 consists of 14 residues. From germline, CDR1 is DFQATT and CDR2 SNEGSKA (reference sequence). J lost 2 bases, V lost 5 bases, and 6 bases had no gene match. The CDR3 region is CSAGGQGGNQPQHF. The DNA for the CDR3 is TGCAGTGCTGGTGGGCAGGGGGGCAATCAGCCCCAGCATTTT.

This clone has just a few counts. The junction departs from germline at one end; a sequencing error may be responsible. J is TRBJ2-7 and V is TRBV7-9; D uncertain. The germline V gene encodes CDR1 SEHNR and CDR2 FQNEAQ (reference sequence). The CDR3 has 12 amino acids. The CDR3 region has the DNA TGTGCCAGCAGCCTTCAAAGATACGGGCAGTACTTC. As protein: CASSLQRYGQYF.

Details on this clone: Germline is not matched at one junction end, which may reflect a read error. CDR3 in DNA: TGTGCCATCACTCAGGATTTTCCCTATGTCTACACCTTC. It translates to CAITQDFPYVYTF. V is TRBV28 and J is TRBJ1-2, with D unresolved. This CDR3 is built from 13 residues. From germline, CDR1 is MDHEN and CDR2 SYDVKM.

This clone came up once. Sequence at one end of the junction differs from germline and may be a read error. The rearrangement links TRBV30 to TRBJ2-2, with 10 nucleotides matching TRBD1. The CDR3 is 15 residues long. CDR1 and CDR2 (germline): GTSNPN, SVGIG (reference sequence). CDR3 in amino acids: CAWGWTGGTTWELFF. The CDR3 bases are TGTGCCTGGGGGTGGACAGGGGGTACCACCTGGGAGCTGTTTTTT.

Comment on this clone: One junction end disagrees with the germline gene, perhaps due to a read error. This sequence joins TRBV27 and TRBJ2-1; 7 bases agree with TRBD2. This CDR3 contains 15 residues. Germline V gene sequence: CDR1 MNHEY, CDR2 SMNVEV (reference sequence). CDR3 residues: CASRREAGAVGERLF. The CDR3 DNA is TGTGCCAGCCGAAGGGAGGCGGGAGCGGTCGGTGAGCGGTTATTC.

This clone was counted at least ten times. This chain joins TRBV7-2 and TRBJ2-7, with D unclear. Trimming removed 5 bases from V and 2 bases from J, with 13 bases in between. The germline V gene encodes CDR1 SGHTA and CDR2 FQGNSA. The CDR3 contains 14 residues. The DNA of the CDR3 is TGTGCCAGCAGCAGTGGGGATCTCCCCTACGAGCAGTACTTC. Translated: CASSSGDLPYEQYF.

This clone was observed at least ten times. V usage is TRBV7-9 and J usage is TRBJ1-2; 10 bases are shared with TRBD1. Germline trimming cut 6 bases from V and 2 bases from J; bases unmatched to any gene: 3. Looked up from germline, CDR1 is SEHNR and CDR2 is FQNEAQ (reference sequence). The CDR3 covers 14 residues. CDR3 sequence (DNA): TGTGCCAGCAGTGGACAGGGGGAAAACTATGGCTACACCTTC. As protein: CASSGQGENYGYTF.

This clone has at least ten counts. This chain joins TRBV18 and TRBJ2-6; D uncertain. The CDR3 length is 15 residues. Germline loops: CDR1 KGHSH, CDR2 LQKENI. The V end was cut by 2 bases, the J end by 11 bases, with 16 bases between. Here the CDR3 reads CASSPSETSFHVLTF. The DNA for the CDR3 is TGTGCCAGCTCACCATCGGAGACGTCGTTTCACGTCCTGACTTTC.

The DNA for the CDR3 is TGTGCCAGCAGCTTAGGTAGCGGGAGGATACCCTACGAGCAGTACTTC. Translated, it gives CASSLGSGRIPYEQYF. V gene TRBV11-1 combines with J gene TRBJ2-7; 10 bases map to TRBD2. CDR3 length: 16 residues. CDR1 is SGHAT, CDR2 FQDESV, per germline (reference sequence). Trimming cost V 1 base and J 2 bases; bases outside gene matches: 5.

In nucleotides, the CDR3 is TGCAGTGCTATTCCCCAGTGGGCGCGGACTGAAGCTTTCTTT. Its protein product is CSAIPQWARTEAFF. The genes are TRBV20-1 and TRBJ1-1; D not resolved. Deletions cut 4 bases from V and 5 bases from J, with 17 bases between. The germline CDR1 and CDR2 sequences are DFQATT and SNEGSKA (reference sequence). This CDR3 has 14 residues.

This clone was picked up a small number of times. DNA of the CDR3: TGTGCCAGCAGTTCAGGACCCTATAATTCACCCCTCCACTTT. It encodes CASSSGPYNSPLHF. The chain combines TRBV27 with TRBJ1-6; no firm D call. Germline values: CDR1 MNHEY, CDR2 SMNVEV (reference sequence). The CDR3 extends over 14 amino acids. V lost 4 bases and J lost 2, with 6 bases in between.

At least ten counts were recorded for this clone. The V gene is TRBV7-3, the J gene TRBJ2-1; 7 bases line up with TRBD2. Looked up from germline, CDR1 is SGHTA and CDR2 is FQGTGA. There are 15 residues in the CDR3. J gave up 5 bases and V 3 bases, and 7 bases lay outside the gene matches. CDR3 DNA sequence: TGTGCCAGCAGCTTGTCGCCGGGAGGTGACAATGAGCAGTTCTTC. Translation: CASSLSPGGDNEQFF. The variable domain in full, completed from reference TRBV7-3 and TRBJ2-1, reads GAGVSQTPSNKVTEKGKYVELRCDPISGHTALYWYRQSLGQGPEFLIYFQGTGAADDSGLPNDRFFAVRPEGSVSTLKIQRTERGDSAVYLCASSLSPGGDNEQFFGPGTRLTVL.

In this sample, this clone turned up a few times. J is TRBJ2-7 and V is TRBV19; TRBD1 aligns across 7 bases. Germline trimming cut 4 bases from V and 4 bases from J; bases unmatched to any gene: 7. This CDR3 is 14 amino acids long. Germline V gene lookup returns CDR1 LNHDA and CDR2 SQIVND (reference sequence). The DNA for the CDR3 is TGTGCCAGTAGTAGCCGGTACAGGGGTTACGAGCAGTACTTC. It yields the protein CASSSRYRGYEQYF.

In regard to this clone: Since no conserved phenylalanine or tryptophan closes the CDR3, a read error is the likely cause. It is unclear where the CDR3 begins or ends on the DNA, so no DNA is shown, and the CDR3 is as TCRdb lists it. The rearrangement joins TRBV20-1 to TRBJ1-2. The germline CDR1 and CDR2 sequences are DFQATT and SNEGSKA (reference sequence). The CDR3 totals 13 residues, both ends included. CDR3 sequence reads: CSAKPDTNYGYTL.

Worth noting for this clone: This specimen includes other DNA sequences encoding the same CDR3. V and J are TRBV28 and TRBJ2-7; no clear D. Germline V lookup: CDR1 MDHEN, CDR2 SYDVKM. Between the trimmed V and J ends, which lost 4 bases and 1 base, there was a span of 8 bases. The CDR3 has 13 amino acids. CDR3 protein: CASSSPGSYEQYF. Here the CDR3 DNA reads TGTGCCAGCAGTTCCCCCGGATCCTACGAGCAGTACTTC.

This clone was counted only a few times. A much more abundant neighbour one base away suggests this may be a read error. V usage is TRBV5-4 and J usage is TRBJ2-7, with 14 bases fitting TRBD2. Looked up from germline, CDR1 is SGHNT and CDR2 is YYREEE (reference sequence). The CDR3 loop spans 15 amino acids. CDR3: CASSTTSGRAYDQYF. The CDR3 region has the DNA TGTGCCAGCAGCACGACTAGCGGGAGGGCCTACGATCAGTACTTC.

This chain joins TRBV20-1 and TRBJ2-2; no clear D. The CDR3 has 15 amino acids. CDR1 DFQATT and CDR2 SNEGSKA come from the germline V gene (reference sequence). The V end was cut by 3 bases, the J end by 9 bases, with 20 bases between. The CDR3 reads CSARSTSGLTWELFF. In DNA, the CDR3 is TGCAGTGCTAGGTCTACCAGTGGGCTTACCTGGGAGCTGTTTTTT.

By frequency in the sample, this clone is medium-sized. This chain uses TRBV6-5 with TRBJ1-3, with 7 nucleotides matching TRBD1. This CDR3 comprises 16 residues. V lost 2 bases, J lost 0 bases, and 4 bases stayed unmatched. The germline V gene has CDR1 MNHEY and CDR2 SVGAGI. This chain's CDR3 is CASSYTGQNSGNTIYF. The CDR3 bases are TGTGCCAGCAGTTACACGGGACAGAACTCTGGAAACACCATATATTTT.

The table lists this clone with many counts. The chain joins TRBV10-3 to TRBJ2-1; 8 bases fit TRBD2. V gave up 6 bases and J gave up 3 bases; unmatched junction bases: 13. Germline CDR1 reads ENHRY; CDR2 reads SYGVKD. This CDR3 has 17 residues. The CDR3 protein is CAIREGEAGVGYNEQFF. CDR3 coding DNA: TGTGCCATCAGGGAAGGGGAAGCGGGAGTCGGCTACAATGAGCAGTTCTTC.

The CDR3 DNA reads TGCAGTGCTATGGGACTAGCGGCAAACGGGCAGTACTTC. It codes for CSAMGLAANGQYF. The genes are TRBV20-1 and TRBJ2-7; 11 positions match TRBD2. The CDR3 runs to 13 residues. J lost 9 bases, V lost 4 bases, and 8 bases had no gene match. The V gene's germline CDR1 is DFQATT and CDR2 SNEGSKA (reference sequence).

This clone turned up a few times. One end of the junction varies from germline; a read error may be responsible. V usage is TRBV6-5 and J usage is TRBJ2-2, with 10 bases fitting TRBD2. Germline V lookup: CDR1 MNHEY, CDR2 SVGAGI. This CDR3 is built from 18 residues. The chain's CDR3 is CASISTSLAGHYTGELFF. The CDR3 DNA is TGTGCCAGCATTTCTACTTCACTAGCGGGACACTACACCGGCGAGCTGTTTTTT.

This clone has at least ten counts. The chain couples TRBV19 to TRBJ2-2; D perhaps matches TRBD1 (5 bases). Germline CDR1 and CDR2: LNHDA and SQIVND (reference sequence). Trimming removed 1 base from V and 7 bases from J, with 13 bases in between. CDR3 length: 15 residues. Here the CDR3 DNA reads TGTGCCAGTAGTATAGGACAGTCCACCATCGGGGAGCTGTTTTTT. It yields the protein CASSIGQSTIGELFF. Combining the CDR3 with reference TRBV19 and TRBJ2-2 gives the whole variable domain DGGITQSPKYLFRKEGQNVTLSCEQNLNHDAMYWYRQDPGQGLRLIYYSQIVNDFQKGDIAEGYSVSREKKESFPLTVTSAQKNPTAFYLCASSIGQSTIGELFFGEGSRLTVL.

This clone was observed a handful of times. Compared with germline, one end of the junction differs, possibly owing to a read error. V and J are TRBV24-1 and TRBJ1-2; D may be TRBD1 (5 bases). Germline lookup yields CDR1 KGHDR and CDR2 SFDVKD. The CDR3 contains 15 residues. DNA of the CDR3: TGTGCCACCAGTGAGCCCGGGACTCATCGCTATGGATACACCTTC. Amino acids: CATSEPGTHRYGYTF.